The 15 T cell receptor beta chains in this list originate from one sample, sequenced in a study of blood T cell repertoires in COVID-19. Assay: immunoSEQ multiplex PCR; the TCRdb copy retains only in-frame clones and omits some. The sample consists of approximately 200,000 clones, around nine tenths of them appearing once. The material sequenced was peripheral blood. All receptors come from a woman aged 60 to 75 with acute or convalescent COVID-19.

Only a few counts were recorded for this clone. This sequence joins TRBV2 and TRBJ1-1; perhaps TRBD1 as D (5 bases). Germline-derived CDR1 and CDR2 are SNHLY and FYNNEI. V lost 6 bases and J lost 6, with 14 bases in between. The CDR3 totals 13 residues. CDR3 in amino acids: CASSGQGRSEAFF. CDR3 in DNA: TGTGCCAGCAGCGGCCAGGGTCGGTCTGAAGCTTTCTTT.

The chain recombines TRBV7-2 with TRBJ2-7, with 7 bases identical to TRBD2. The J segment lost 0 bases and the V segment lost 1 base, leaving 3 bases of the junction unmatched. This CDR3 has 15 amino acids. Germline values: CDR1 SGHTA, CDR2 FQGNSA. CDR3 coding DNA: TGTGCCAGCAGCTTAGACGGACTAGACTCCTACGAGCAGTACTTC. Translation: CASSLDGLDSYEQYF.

The rearrangement links TRBV5-1 to TRBJ2-3; 13 nucleotides line up with TRBD2. CDR3 size: 15 residues. After removal of 4 bases from V and 6 bases from J, the junction contained 5 bases not matched to a gene. The germline V gene has CDR1 SGHRS and CDR2 YFSETQ. The CDR3 protein is CASSAGLAGFDTQYF. The DNA for the CDR3 is TGCGCCAGCAGCGCGGGACTAGCGGGGTTCGATACGCAGTATTTT.

The chain has TRBV7-3 and TRBJ2-2, with D tentatively TRBD2 (5 bases). The germline V gene has CDR1 SGHTA and CDR2 FQGTGA. Trimming stripped 6 bases from V and 0 bases from J, with 8 bases between. This CDR3 is built from 14 residues. The CDR3 sequence: CASRTGSNTGELFF. CDR3 DNA sequence: TGTGCCAGCAGGACGGGGTCGAACACCGGGGAGCTGTTTTTT. The variable domain in full, completed from reference TRBV7-3 and TRBJ2-2, reads GAGVSQTPSNKVTEKGKYVELRCDPISGHTALYWYRQSLGQGPEFLIYFQGTGAADDSGLPNDRFFAVRPEGSVSTLKIQRTERGDSAVYLCASRTGSNTGELFFGEGSRLTVL.

The chain is built from TRBV7-2 and TRBJ2-3; maybe TRBD2 (6 bases). Looked up from germline, CDR1 is SGHTA and CDR2 is FQGNSA. V lost 4 bases, J lost 0 bases, and 11 bases lay in between. CDR3 length: 15 amino acids. DNA for the CDR3: TGTGCCAGCAGCTCGGACTACCTGAGCACAGATACGCAGTATTTT. It specifies CASSSDYLSTDTQYF.

The rearrangement joins TRBV21-1 to TRBJ1-4; the table's D call, TRBD1, was not checked against the DNA. TRBV21-1 is deemed a pseudogene. This CDR3 comprises 14 residues. In DNA form, the CDR3 reads TGTGCCAGCAGCAAAGAATCGAGGGGGCCGGGACTGTTTTTT. It encodes CASSKESRGPGLFF.

The V call is TRBV7-9, the J call TRBJ2-3; 10 bases are a match to TRBD2. The CDR3 has 16 amino acids. In germline, CDR1 is SEHNR, CDR2 FQNEAQ (reference sequence). V lost 3 bases and J lost 0; bases outside the gene matches: 3. The CDR3 here is CASSFGLAASTDTQYF. The CDR3 bases are TGTGCCAGCAGCTTTGGACTAGCGGCTAGCACAGATACGCAGTATTTT.

V gene TRBV27 combines with J gene TRBJ1-5; 8 bases line up with TRBD1. CDR1 MNHEY and CDR2 SMNVEV come from the germline V gene (reference sequence). The J segment lost 1 base and the V segment lost 4 bases, leaving 12 bases of the junction unmatched. The CDR3 contains 18 residues. The CDR3 loop reads CASSSRYTRDRSNQPQHF. The CDR3 nucleotides read TGTGCCAGCAGTTCCCGATACACCCGGGACAGGAGCAATCAGCCCCAGCATTTT.

The gene calls are TRBV6-6 and TRBJ2-2; TRBD1 aligns across 8 bases. The length of the CDR3 is 14 residues. The J segment lost 7 bases and the V segment lost 6 bases, leaving 7 bases of the junction unmatched. Germline V gene data show CDR1 as MNHNY and CDR2 as SVGAGI (reference sequence). The chain's CDR3 is CASRGGQANGELFF. The DNA of the CDR3 is TGTGCCAGCAGGGGGGGACAGGCTAACGGGGAGCTGTTTTTT.

The J gene is TRBJ2-7, the V gene TRBV9, with D perhaps TRBD2 (6 bases). Trimming removed 2 bases from V and 2 bases from J, with 11 bases in between. The germline V gene encodes CDR1 SGDLS and CDR2 YYNGEE. There are 14 residues in the CDR3. In nucleotides, the CDR3 is TGTGCCAGCAGCGTTTCGGAGGGCGCCTACGAGCAGTACTTC. Protein: CASSVSEGAYEQYF.

This clone has just a few counts. The rearrangement uses TRBV7-8 and TRBJ1-6; 8 bases are shared with TRBD1. V shed 6 bases, J shed 6 bases, and the junction held 7 bases outside the gene matches. The CDR3 is 15 residues long. In germline, CDR1 is SGHVS, CDR2 FQNEAQ. For the CDR3, the DNA is TGTGCCAGCAGGAAAGCCGACAGGGGTAATTCACCCCTCCACTTT. It yields the protein CASRKADRGNSPLHF.

This chain connects TRBV7-3 to TRBJ1-1; D remains ambiguous. The V end was cut by 3 bases, the J end by 3 bases, with 8 bases between. Germline CDR1 reads SGHTA; CDR2 reads FQGTGA. The CDR3 extends over 13 amino acids. Written as DNA, the CDR3 is TGTGCCAGCAGCTTTGAACGGGACACTGAAGCTTTCTTT. Translation gives CASSFERDTEAFF.

CDR3: CASSPWDRSTYGYTF. DNA of the CDR3: TGCGCCAGCAGCCCGTGGGACAGGTCGACCTATGGCTACACCTTC. V gene TRBV5-1 combines with J gene TRBJ1-2; 8 bases line up with TRBD1. The CDR3 has 15 residues. The germline CDR1 and CDR2 sequences are SGHRS and YFSETQ. V lost 4 bases, J lost 4 bases, and 9 bases stayed unmatched.

V is TRBV12-3 or TRBV12-4 and J is TRBJ1-5; 9 bases agree with TRBD1. The CDR3 totals 13 residues. V shed 5 bases and J 6 bases; nucleotides not matched to a gene: 2. The CDR3 sequence: CASSTDRGQPQHF. CDR3 sequence (DNA): TGTGCCAGCAGTACGGACAGGGGTCAGCCCCAGCATTTT.

The table lists this clone with a count of one. The chain combines TRBV3-1 (or the pseudogene TRBV3-2) with TRBJ1-2; TRBD1 agrees at 7 bases. CDR1 and CDR2 from the germline V gene are LGHDT and YNNKEL (reference sequence). V lost 1 base and J lost 2; bases outside the gene matches: 7. This CDR3 comprises 16 residues. The CDR3 sequence is CASSQVIPQGNYGYTF. CDR3 in DNA: TGTGCCAGCAGCCAAGTTATCCCACAGGGGAACTATGGCTACACCTTC.